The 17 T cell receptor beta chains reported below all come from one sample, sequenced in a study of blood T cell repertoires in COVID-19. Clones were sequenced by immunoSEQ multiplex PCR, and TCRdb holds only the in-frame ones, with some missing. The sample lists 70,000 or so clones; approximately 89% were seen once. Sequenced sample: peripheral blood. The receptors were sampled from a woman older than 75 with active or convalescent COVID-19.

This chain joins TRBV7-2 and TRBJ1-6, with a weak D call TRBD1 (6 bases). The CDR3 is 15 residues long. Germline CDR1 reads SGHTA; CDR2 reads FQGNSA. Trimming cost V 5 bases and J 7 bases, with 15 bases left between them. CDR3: CASSQTGPQNSPLHF. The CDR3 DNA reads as TGTGCCAGCAGCCAGACAGGACCACAAAATTCACCCCTCCACTTT.

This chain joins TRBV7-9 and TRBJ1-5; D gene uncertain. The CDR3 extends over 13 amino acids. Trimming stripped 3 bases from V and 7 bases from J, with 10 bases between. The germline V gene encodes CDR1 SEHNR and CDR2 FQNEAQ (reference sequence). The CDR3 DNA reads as TGTGCCAGCAGCTTTATGGGAGAGCAGCCCCAGCATTTT. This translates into CASSFMGEQPQHF.

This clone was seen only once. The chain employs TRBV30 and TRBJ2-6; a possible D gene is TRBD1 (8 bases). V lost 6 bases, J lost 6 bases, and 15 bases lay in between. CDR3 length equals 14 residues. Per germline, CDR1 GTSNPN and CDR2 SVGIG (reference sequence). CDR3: CACTGGGLANVLTF. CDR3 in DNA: TGTGCCTGCACAGGGGGGGGGTTGGCCAACGTCCTGACTTTC.

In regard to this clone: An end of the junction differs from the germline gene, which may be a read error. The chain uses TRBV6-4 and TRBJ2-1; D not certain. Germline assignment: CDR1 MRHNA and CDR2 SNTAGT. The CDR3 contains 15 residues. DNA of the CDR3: TGTGCCACCCAGGATGACACACACCCCTACAATGAGCTGTTCTTC. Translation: CATQDDTHPYNELFF.

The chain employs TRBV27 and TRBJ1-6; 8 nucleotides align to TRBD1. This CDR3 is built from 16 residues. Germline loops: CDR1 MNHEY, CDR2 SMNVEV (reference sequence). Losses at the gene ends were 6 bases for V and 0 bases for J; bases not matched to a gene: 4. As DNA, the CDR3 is TGTGCCAGCAGCCTTCAGGGGGCCTCCTATAATTCACCCCTCCACTTT. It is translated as CASSLQGASYNSPLHF.

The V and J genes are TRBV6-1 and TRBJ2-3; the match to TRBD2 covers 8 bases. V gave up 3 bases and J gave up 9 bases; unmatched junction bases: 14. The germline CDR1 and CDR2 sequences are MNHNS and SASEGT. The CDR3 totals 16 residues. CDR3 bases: TGTGCCAGCAGTGATGTGAGCGGGGGCGCGCTCCGGACGCAGTATTTT. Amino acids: CASSDVSGGALRTQYF.

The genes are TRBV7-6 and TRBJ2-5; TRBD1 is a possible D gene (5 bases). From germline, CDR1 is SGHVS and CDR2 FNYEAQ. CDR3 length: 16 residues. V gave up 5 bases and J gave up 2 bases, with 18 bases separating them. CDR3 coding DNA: TGTGCCAGCAGCCTTCTTGGGGCAGCCGGGCAAGAGACCCAGTACTTC. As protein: CASSLLGAAGQETQYF.

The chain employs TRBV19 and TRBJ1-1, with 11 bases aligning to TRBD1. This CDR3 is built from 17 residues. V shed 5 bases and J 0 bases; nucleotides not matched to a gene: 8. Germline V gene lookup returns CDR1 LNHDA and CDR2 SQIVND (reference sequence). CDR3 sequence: CASSSRTGGWMNTEAFF. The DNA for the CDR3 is TGTGCCAGTAGTTCTCGGACAGGGGGCTGGATGAACACTGAAGCTTTCTTT.

CDR3 coding DNA: TGTGCCAGCAGGTTACAGGGGGACACCGGGGAGCTGTTTTTT. Translated, it gives CASRLQGDTGELFF. This sequence joins TRBV5-4 and TRBJ2-2, with TRBD1 identical over 8 bases. The CDR3 covers 14 residues. V trimming: 5 bases; J trimming: 3 bases; junction bases outside the gene matches: 3. Germline values: CDR1 SGHNT, CDR2 YYREEE (reference sequence).

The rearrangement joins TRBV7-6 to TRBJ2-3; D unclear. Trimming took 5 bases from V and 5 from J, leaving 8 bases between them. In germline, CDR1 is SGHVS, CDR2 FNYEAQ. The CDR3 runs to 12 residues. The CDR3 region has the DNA TGTGCCAGCAGCCCGGTGCAAGATACGCAGTATTTT. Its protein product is CASSPVQDTQYF.

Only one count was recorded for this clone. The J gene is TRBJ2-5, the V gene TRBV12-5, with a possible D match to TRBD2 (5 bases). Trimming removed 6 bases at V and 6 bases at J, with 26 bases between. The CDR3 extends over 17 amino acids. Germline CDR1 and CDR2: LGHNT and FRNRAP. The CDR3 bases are TGTGCTAGTGGCCAACGGGGTCGGATGGTTCCGGATAAGACCCAGTACTTC. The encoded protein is CASGQRGRMVPDKTQYF.

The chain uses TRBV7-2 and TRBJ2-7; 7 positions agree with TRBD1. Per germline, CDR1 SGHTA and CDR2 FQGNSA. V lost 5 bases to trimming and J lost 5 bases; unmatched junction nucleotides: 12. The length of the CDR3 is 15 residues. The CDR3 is CASSPSYDRVHEQYF. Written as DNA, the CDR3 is TGTGCCAGCAGCCCCTCCTACGACAGGGTCCACGAGCAGTACTTC.

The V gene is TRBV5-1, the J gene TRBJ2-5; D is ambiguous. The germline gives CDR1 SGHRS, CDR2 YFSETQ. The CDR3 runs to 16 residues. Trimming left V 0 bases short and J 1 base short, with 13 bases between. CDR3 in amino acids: CASSLVLSSPQETQYF. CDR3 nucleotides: TGCGCCAGCAGCTTGGTTCTTAGCTCACCCCAAGAGACCCAGTACTTC. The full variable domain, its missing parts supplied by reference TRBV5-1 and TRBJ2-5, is KAGVTQTPRYLIKTRGQQVTLSCSPISGHRSVSWYQQTPGQGLQFLFEYFSETQRNKGNFPGRFSGRQFSNSRSEMNVSTLELGDSALYLCASSLVLSSPQETQYFGPGTRLLVL.

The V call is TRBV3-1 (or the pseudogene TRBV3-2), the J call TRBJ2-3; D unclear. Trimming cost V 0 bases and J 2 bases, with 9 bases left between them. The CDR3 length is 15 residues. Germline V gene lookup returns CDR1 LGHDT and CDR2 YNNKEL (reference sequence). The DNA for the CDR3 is TGTGCCAGCAGCCAAGAGAGAACTAACACAGATACGCAGTATTTT. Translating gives CASSQERTNTDTQYF.

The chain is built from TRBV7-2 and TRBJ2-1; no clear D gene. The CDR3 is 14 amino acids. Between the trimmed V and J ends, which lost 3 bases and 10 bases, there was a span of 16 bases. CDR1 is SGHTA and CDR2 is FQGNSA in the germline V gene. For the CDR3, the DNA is TGTGCCAGCAGCTTTTTCCACGAAACGGAGGAGCAGTTCTTC. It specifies CASSFFHETEEQFF.

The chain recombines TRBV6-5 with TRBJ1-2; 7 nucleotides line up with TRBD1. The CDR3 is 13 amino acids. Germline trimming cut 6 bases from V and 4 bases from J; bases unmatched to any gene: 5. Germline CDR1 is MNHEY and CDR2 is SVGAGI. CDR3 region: CASRDRDPYGYTF. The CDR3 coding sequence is TGTGCCAGCAGAGACAGGGACCCCTATGGCTACACCTTC.

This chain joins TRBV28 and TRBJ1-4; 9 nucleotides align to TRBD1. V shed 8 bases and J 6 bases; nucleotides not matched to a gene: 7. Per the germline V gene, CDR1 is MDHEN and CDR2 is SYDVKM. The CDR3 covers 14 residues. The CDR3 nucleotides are TGTGCCAGCGCCCGCGGGACAGGGTATGAAAAACTGTTTTTT. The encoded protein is CASARGTGYEKLFF. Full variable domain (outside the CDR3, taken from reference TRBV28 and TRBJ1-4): DVKVTQSSRYLVKRTGEKVFLECVQDMDHENMFWYRQDPGLGLRLIYFSYDVKMKEKGDIPEGYSVSREKKERFSLILESASTNQTSMYLCASARGTGYEKLFFGSGTQLSVL.